This T cell receptor beta chain is drawn from a study of T cells in Graves' hyperthyroidism and ophthalmopathy. The study, taken as a whole, reports: Blood samples included most of the expanded thyroid clonotypes exceeding 0.001. The model identified upcoming ophthalmopathy a median approximately 6.4 months ahead of onset.

The V end lost 3 bases, the J end lost 4 bases, and 10 bases lay between the germline ends. This CDR3 has 14 residues. CDR1 and CDR2 from the germline V gene are LGHDT and YNNKEL (reference sequence). The source material, RNA transcripts, was used to amplify TCR beta CDR3 regions. A set of HTBI primers served as the primers for a first-round RT-PCR of the TCR CDR3. TCRdb passed the multiplex PCR reads through MiXCR, listing each CDR3 protein once. Seen here are fewer than 500,000 distinct CDR3 sequences, 14% to 15% observed once, and the top ten hold about 13%. This clonotype was observed at least ten times. The antigen is not known. The diagnoses drew upon clinical symptoms, serum thyroxine and TRAb, thyroid ultrasound and orbital computed tomography.

The clonotype was recovered from a man aged 18 to 30 with Graves' ophthalmopathy. The chain links TRBV3-1 to TRBJ1-5; D is uncertain. Specimen: blood. The CDR3 reads CASSQRAGNQPQHF. In DNA form, the CDR3 reads TGTGCCAGCAGCCAGAGGGCGGGGAATCAGCCCCAGCATTTT. Variable domain in full (rest from reference TRBV3-1 and TRBJ1-5): DTAVSQTPKYLVTQMGNDKSIKCEQNLGHDTMYWYKQDSKKFLKIMFSYNNKELIINETVPNRFSPKSPDKAHLNLHINSLELGDSAVYFCASSQRAGNQPQHFGDGTRLSIL.